Below are 15 T cell receptor beta chains sequenced from a single sample in a study of cytomegalovirus exposure and HLA in healthy donors. Use of 60 Vbeta and 13 Jbeta primers characterized the PCR. The repertoire was sequenced with immunoSEQ multiplex PCR; TCRdb's copy has only in-frame clones and lacks some. The top ten hold approximately 0.9% of the sample, which has around 100,000 clones, roughly 74% seen once. Source material: PBMCs. These receptors came from a woman aged 30 to 39 in good health and CMV-seronegative.

The chain couples TRBV6-4 to TRBJ2-2, with TRBD2 identical over 7 bases. The CDR3 contains 15 residues. Germline assignment: CDR1 MRHNA and CDR2 SNTAGT. The trim removed 8 bases at V and 3 bases at J, leaving 9 bases unmatched. The CDR3 region is CASRPGGKDTGELFF. The CDR3 DNA follows: TGTGCCAGCCGCCCCGGGGGGAAGGACACCGGGGAGCTGTTTTTT.

This clone was found a few times. This chain connects TRBV6-1 to TRBJ1-5, with 8 bases lining up with TRBD1. After removal of 4 bases from V and 2 bases from J, the junction contained 4 bases not matched to a gene. The germline CDR1 and CDR2 sequences are MNHNS and SASEGT. The CDR3 covers 15 residues. The CDR3 sequence is CASSGQTGGNQPQHF. The CDR3 DNA follows: TGTGCCAGCAGTGGTCAGACAGGGGGCAATCAGCCCCAGCATTTT.

This clone came up a few times. The CDR3 region is CASSEWGSFGYTF. CDR3 in DNA: TGTGCCAGCAGTGAATGGGGCAGCTTTGGCTACACCTTC. The chain links TRBV6-1 to TRBJ1-2, with a weak D call TRBD1 (5 bases). The V end was cut by 2 bases, the J end by 7 bases, with 11 bases between. Germline CDR1 reads MNHNS; CDR2 reads SASEGT. This CDR3 region has 13 residues.

V is TRBV19 and J is TRBJ2-7; TRBD1 agrees at 8 bases. V dropped 5 bases and J dropped 1; count of bases not matched to a gene: 4. This CDR3 comprises 14 residues. Germline V gives CDR1 LNHDA, CDR2 SQIVND (reference sequence). The chain's CDR3 is CASSARQGSYEQYF. DNA of the CDR3: TGTGCCAGTAGTGCAAGACAGGGGTCCTACGAGCAGTACTTC.

The rearrangement joins TRBV18 to TRBJ1-2; TRBD1 matches 8 bases. The CDR3 has 18 residues. Germline CDR1 reads KGHSH; CDR2 reads LQKENI. The trim removed 4 bases at V and 2 bases at J, leaving 15 bases unmatched. The CDR3 DNA reads as TGTGCCAGCTCACGAGTGGGGCCAGGGGGCTCACCGAACTATGGCTACACCTTC. Protein sequence: CASSRVGPGGSPNYGYTF.

There are a few counts of this clone. The chain carries TRBV2 and TRBJ1-1; 7 bases agree with TRBD1. The germline V gene encodes CDR1 SNHLY and CDR2 FYNNEI. This CDR3 has 14 residues. The J segment lost 5 bases and the V segment lost 6 bases, leaving 9 bases of the junction unmatched. In DNA form, the CDR3 reads TGTGCCAGCAGCGATAGGACAGGAGGGACTGAAGCTTTCTTT. Protein sequence: CASSDRTGGTEAFF.

V and J are TRBV4-3 and TRBJ1-4; TRBD1 aligns across 8 bases. CDR3 size: 16 residues. With 3 bases clipped from V and 6 bases from J, the junction kept 9 bases outside the gene matches. The V gene's germline CDR1 is LGHNA and CDR2 YSLEER. CDR3 residues: CASSQDRQGQDEKLFF. CDR3 DNA sequence: TGCGCCAGCAGCCAGGATAGACAGGGGCAGGATGAAAAACTGTTTTTT.

This clone was seen once. A junction end diverges from the germline sequence, so it may reflect a read error. The chain links TRBV2 to TRBJ1-1; 9 bases line up with TRBD1. The CDR3 sequence is 15 residues long. In germline, CDR1 is SNHLY, CDR2 FYNNEI. In DNA form, the CDR3 reads TGTGCCAGCAGAGATACCGGGACAGGGAACTCTGAAGCTTTCTTT. Amino acid sequence: CASRDTGTGNSEAFF.

In this sample, this clone turned up a few times. This sequence joins TRBV7-8 and TRBJ1-5; TRBD1 is a possible D gene (5 bases). The V gene's germline CDR1 is SGHVS and CDR2 FQNEAQ. V was pared by 1 base and J by 6 bases, with 19 bases between. The CDR3 is 17 amino acids. Here the CDR3 DNA reads TGTGCCAGCAGCTTAGAAGTGGCAGGGATCAGCCGTCAGCCCCAGCATTTT. This translates into CASSLEVAGISRQPQHF. The full variable domain, in which reference TRBV7-8 and TRBJ1-5 provide the parts outside the CDR3, is GAGVSQSPRYKVAKRGQDVALRCDPISGHVSLFWYQQALGQGPEFLTYFQNEAQLDKSGLPSDRFFAERPEGSVSTLKIQRTQQEDSAVYLCASSLEVAGISRQPQHFGDGTRLSIL.

The gene calls are TRBV10-2 and TRBJ1-1; 7 positions agree with TRBD1. CDR3 size: 16 residues. Germline values: CDR1 WSHSY, CDR2 SAAADI. The ends lost 6 bases at V and 3 bases at J; junction bases unmatched: 13. DNA of the CDR3: TGCGCCAGCAGACCCGGGACAGAGTTAGGGGACACTGAAGCTTTCTTT. Its translation: CASRPGTELGDTEAFF.

J is TRBJ2-3 and V is TRBV2; tentative D call: TRBD2 (5 bases). V lost 8 bases to trimming and J lost 1 base, with 13 bases between them. The germline V gene encodes CDR1 SNHLY and CDR2 FYNNEI. This CDR3 has 14 residues. CDR3 loop: CASGAGSGTDTQYF. The CDR3 bases are TGTGCCAGCGGCGCGGGTTCGGGCACAGATACGCAGTATTTT.

The rearrangement links TRBV6-5 to TRBJ1-1; tentatively, D is TRBD1 (5 bases). The V gene's germline CDR1 is MNHEY and CDR2 SVGAGI. V dropped 5 bases and J dropped 3 bases, with 10 bases sitting between them. The CDR3 spans 13 residues. The CDR3 sequence is CASSARQYTEAFF. CDR3 DNA sequence: TGTGCCAGCAGTGCCAGACAGTACACTGAAGCTTTCTTT.

This sequence joins TRBV6-1 and TRBJ2-7; 7 bases map to TRBD1. The V and J ends lost 4 bases and 5 bases, in that order; junction bases with no gene match: 11. The CDR3 has 15 amino acids. Germline loops: CDR1 MNHNS, CDR2 SASEGT. The DNA of the CDR3 is TGTGCCAGCAGTGCCAAGAGTGACAGGGTCCACGAGCAGTACTTC. It translates to CASSAKSDRVHEQYF.

The chain recombines TRBV11-3 with TRBJ1-6; no firm D call. The CDR3 runs 15 residues. V was pared by 5 bases and J by 6 bases, with 14 bases between. Germline CDR1 and CDR2: SGHNT and YENEEA. CDR3 bases: TGTGCCAGCAGCCAGGTGGAGGGCACTAATTCACCCCTCCACTTT. Translation gives CASSQVEGTNSPLHF. The full variable domain, with the rest looked up from reference TRBV11-3 and TRBJ1-6, is EAGVVQSPRYKIIEKKQPVAFWCNPISGHNTLYWYLQNLGQGPELLIRYENEEAVDDSQLPKDRFSAERLKGVDSTLKIQPAELGDSAVYLCASSQVEGTNSPLHFGNGTRLTVT.

The rearrangement joins TRBV5-1 to TRBJ1-6; tentatively, D is TRBD1 (6 bases). Germline CDR1 reads SGHRS; CDR2 reads YFSETQ. V was shortened by 0 bases and J by 4 bases, with 11 bases between the two germline ends. The CDR3 length is 16 residues. CDR3 in amino acids: CASSLGQDSYNSPLHF. The CDR3 nucleotides read TGCGCCAGCAGCTTGGGACAGGATAGTTATAATTCACCCCTCCACTTT.